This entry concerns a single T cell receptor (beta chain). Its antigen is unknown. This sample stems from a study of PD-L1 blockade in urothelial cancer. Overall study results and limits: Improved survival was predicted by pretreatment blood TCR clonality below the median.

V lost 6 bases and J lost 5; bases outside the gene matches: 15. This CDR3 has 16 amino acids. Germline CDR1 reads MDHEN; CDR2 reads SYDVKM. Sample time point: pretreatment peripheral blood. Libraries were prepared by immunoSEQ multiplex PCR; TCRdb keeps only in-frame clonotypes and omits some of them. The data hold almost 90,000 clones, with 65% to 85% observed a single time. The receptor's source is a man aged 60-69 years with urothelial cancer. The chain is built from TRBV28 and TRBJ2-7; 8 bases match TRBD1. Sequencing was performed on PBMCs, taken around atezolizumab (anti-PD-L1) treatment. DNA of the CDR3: TGTGCCAGCAGAGATCCGGGGACAGGAAAAAGGAACGAGCAGTACTTC. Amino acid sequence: CASRDPGTGKRNEQYF.